Each of the 8 T cell receptor beta chains below was sequenced from the same sample in a study of blood T cell repertoires in COVID-19. The assay was immunoSEQ multiplex PCR, and TCRdb's table has in-frame clones only and misses some. This sample has approximately 100,000 clones, with approximately 86% found just once. The sample comprised peripheral blood. All receptors come from a woman aged 55-69 years with acute or convalescent COVID-19.

This sequence joins TRBV30 and TRBJ1-5, with D possibly matching TRBD1 (5 bases). V was shortened by 3 bases and J by 2 bases, with 17 bases between the two germline ends. CDR1 and CDR2 from the germline V gene are GTSNPN and SVGIG (reference sequence). The CDR3 totals 16 residues. The CDR3 spells CAWRSPAGRGNQPQHF. In DNA, the CDR3 is TGTGCCTGGAGATCCCCTGCAGGGAGGGGCAATCAGCCCCAGCATTTT.

The V call is TRBV2, the J call TRBJ1-1; D not resolved. Germline values: CDR1 SNHLY, CDR2 FYNNEI. The ends were cut back, 8 bases at V and 1 base at J, with 14 bases in the middle. The CDR3 has 14 amino acids. CDR3 protein: CASGRRDSNTEAFF. The CDR3 nucleotides read TGTGCCAGCGGTCGGAGGGATTCGAACACTGAAGCTTTCTTT.

CDR3 protein: CASTTSGASSLYNEQFF. Written as DNA, the CDR3 is TGCGCCAGCACAACTAGCGGGGCATCTTCGCTTTACAATGAGCAGTTCTTC. The chain employs TRBV10-1 and TRBJ2-1, with 10 bases fitting TRBD2. Germline V gives CDR1 WNHNN, CDR2 SYGVQD (reference sequence). The CDR3 has 17 amino acids. V was pared by 7 bases and J by 4 bases, with 13 bases of the junction left unmatched.

CDR3 sequence (DNA): TGTGCCAGCAGTTACTCAGGGGGCCGGGAGCAGTTCTTC. Residues: CASSYSGGREQFF. This chain uses TRBV6-5 with TRBJ2-1; 7 bases are a match to TRBD1. This CDR3 contains 13 residues. Losses at the gene ends were 0 bases for V and 10 bases for J; bases not matched to a gene: 3. The germline CDR1 and CDR2 sequences are MNHEY and SVGAGI.

The chain joins TRBV5-8 to TRBJ2-5, with 12 bases fitting TRBD2. With 4 bases clipped from V and 5 bases from J, the junction kept 12 bases outside the gene matches. The CDR3 has 17 residues. Germline V gene sequence: CDR1 SGHTS, CDR2 YDEGEE. CDR3 loop: CASSPTTTSGSGETQYF. For the CDR3, the DNA is TGTGCCAGCAGCCCGACAACGACTAGCGGGAGTGGTGAGACCCAGTACTTC.

V and J are TRBV3-1 (or the pseudogene TRBV3-2) and TRBJ1-1, with 10 bases that match TRBD1. Per germline, CDR1 LGHDT and CDR2 YNNKEL (reference sequence). This CDR3 contains 18 residues. The J segment lost 6 bases and the V segment lost 4 bases, leaving 17 bases of the junction unmatched. CDR3 DNA: TGTGCCAGCAGCCTTACGCTTCTTTCCGGGACAGGGGCCGCTGAAGCTTTCTTT. This sequence encodes CASSLTLLSGTGAAEAFF.

For the CDR3, the DNA is TGTGCCTGGCACCGGACAGGTTTAGGTGAGCAGTTCTTC. Its protein is CAWHRTGLGEQFF. The gene calls are TRBV30 and TRBJ2-1, with 7 bases identical to TRBD1. Germline CDR1 reads GTSNPN; CDR2 reads SVGIG (reference sequence). V trimming: 5 bases; J trimming: 9 bases; junction bases outside the gene matches: 10. The CDR3 is 13 residues long.

The chain combines TRBV11-1 with TRBJ1-1; maybe TRBD1 (5 bases). CDR1 and CDR2 from the germline V gene are SGHAT and FQDESV (reference sequence). This CDR3 spans 15 amino acids. The germline V and J ends were trimmed by 1 base and 4 bases, with 13 bases remaining between them. The CDR3, as DNA: TGTGCCAGCAGCTTAGAAGGAGGGGCGACCACTGAAGCTTTCTTT. Residues: CASSLEGGATTEAFF.